This TCR beta chain derives from a study of blood T cells in healthy people across ages. Study as a whole: Template-switching capture recovered about one barcoded beta molecule per two T cells.

CDR1 and CDR2 from the germline V gene are SGHDN and FVKESK. The CDR3 totals 15 residues. Sample-barcoded 5' priming and a J-beta primer mix drove a second PCR of roughly 7 to 11 cycles. From the 5' RACE reads, TCRdb called clonotypes with MiXCR, one entry per CDR3 protein. In the table there are 700,000 to 950,000 distinct CDR3 sequences, roughly 45% of which are singletons. Points from the study as a whole: Naive CD4+ cells and diversity were both higher in long-lived donors than in aged donors. A strong correlation between TCR beta diversity and naive T cell percentage was seen.

This clonotype was seen once. The target antigen is unknown. The junction does not match germline at one end; this may be a read error. This TCR was recovered from a woman aged 60-70 years in good health. This sequence joins TRBV14 and TRBJ2-3; D not certain. Sequencing was performed on blood. DNA for the CDR3: TGTGCCAGCAACCAATTTGGGTTTAGCACAGATACGCAGTATTTT. Amino acids: CASNQFGFSTDTQYF.